The 21 T cell receptor beta chains below all came from one sample that was sequenced in a study of CD8 T cells in ankylosing spondylitis. Via MiXCR, TCRdb re-called the 5' RACE reads, giving one row per CDR3 protein. There are about 250,000 distinct CDR3 sequences in the sample; 8.2% occur only once, and around 5.1% lies in the top ten. Sequencing input: blood, either unsorted or a sorted T cell fraction (not recorded which). The receptor set was obtained from a female donor with ankylosing spondylitis or in good health (not recorded which).

This clonotype was seen only a few times. This rearrangement joins TRBV6-1 to TRBJ2-5; D is ambiguous. Germline CDR1 and CDR2: MNHNS and SASEGT. The CDR3 contains 11 residues. V was clipped by 7 bases and J by 5 bases, with 8 bases between them. The CDR3 DNA reads TGTGCCAGCAAAAATTTGGAGACCCAGTACTTC. This codes for CASKNLETQYF.

This clonotype was counted ten times or more. This chain connects TRBV4-2 to TRBJ2-3; no definite D call. V lost 0 bases to trimming and J lost 9 bases, with 16 bases between them. Looked up from germline, CDR1 is LGHNA and CDR2 is YNFKEQ. The CDR3 loop spans 15 amino acids. Here the CDR3 DNA reads TGTGCCAGCAGCCAAGATCACGGTGAGAGTGGGACGCAGTATTTT. The encoded protein is CASSQDHGESGTQYF.

The J gene is TRBJ2-3, the V gene TRBV29-1; 16 bases agree with TRBD2. After removal of 0 bases from V and 0 bases from J, the junction contained 3 bases not matched to a gene. Germline V gene sequence: CDR1 SQVTM, CDR2 ANQGSEA. This CDR3 comprises 18 residues. CDR3 nucleotides: TGCAGCGTTGAAGATGGGGGACTAGCGGGAGGGAGCACAGATACGCAGTATTTT. Protein sequence: CSVEDGGLAGGSTDTQYF.

This clonotype was recorded at least ten times. The J gene is TRBJ2-1, the V gene TRBV4-3; 9 bases match TRBD2. The CDR3 is 16 residues long. Germline V gives CDR1 LGHNA, CDR2 YSLEER. V was pared by 3 bases and J by 8 bases, with 11 bases of the junction left unmatched. The CDR3 sequence: CASSQGAGGTGDEQFF. In DNA form, the CDR3 reads TGCGCCAGCAGCCAGGGGGCGGGAGGGACTGGAGATGAGCAGTTCTTC.

The sample holds many counts of this clonotype. The V call is TRBV20-1, the J call TRBJ2-5, with D perhaps being TRBD1 or TRBD2 (5 bases each). V lost 7 bases and J 2 bases, leaving 8 bases between the germline ends. Germline V CDR1 and CDR2: DFQATT, SNEGSKA (reference sequence). The CDR3 is 11 residues long. CDR3 in amino acids: CSGDRQETQYF. The CDR3 DNA is TGCAGTGGGGACCGACAAGAGACCCAGTACTTC.

This clonotype was detected many times. This chain connects TRBV20-1 to TRBJ2-3; D remains unclear. This CDR3 comprises 11 residues. Germline values: CDR1 DFQATT, CDR2 SNEGSKA (reference sequence). The V end was cut by 7 bases, the J end by 5 bases, with 10 bases between. Here the CDR3 reads CSGSLLDTQYF. Written as DNA, the CDR3 is TGCAGTGGAAGCCTTTTAGATACGCAGTATTTT.

This clonotype has a count of ten or more. V gene TRBV4-3 combines with J gene TRBJ2-7; TRBD1 agrees at 7 bases. This CDR3 spans 14 amino acids. V shed 1 base and J 7 bases; nucleotides not matched to a gene: 7. Germline V gives CDR1 LGHNA, CDR2 YSLEER. As DNA, the CDR3 is TGCGCCAGCAGCCAAGGGACAGGAATGGAGGAGCAGTACTTC. Amino acids: CASSQGTGMEEQYF.

In its sample, this clonotype was seen a few times. The V call is TRBV7-6, the J call TRBJ2-5; D gene ambiguous. The germline CDR1 and CDR2 sequences are SGHVS and FNYEAQ. CDR3 length: 15 amino acids. The V end was cut by 4 bases, the J end by 4 bases, with 16 bases between. CDR3 in DNA: TGTGCCAGCAGCTCCGACCCCCATGACGGAGAGACCCAGTACTTC. This codes for CASSSDPHDGETQYF.

The chain carries TRBV30 and TRBJ2-5; 9 nucleotides match TRBD2. The V gene end was trimmed by 2 bases and the J gene end by 6 bases; junction bases not matched to a gene: 7. Germline V gives CDR1 GTSNPN, CDR2 SVGIG (reference sequence). The CDR3 consists of 14 residues. CDR3 loop: CAWSIGLAGQTQYF. In DNA, the CDR3 is TGTGCCTGGAGTATCGGCCTAGCGGGACAGACCCAGTACTTC.

At least ten counts were recorded for this clonotype. The CDR3 sequence: CASTTGLPSTDTQYF. The CDR3 DNA is TGTGCCAGCACCACAGGATTACCTAGCACAGATACGCAGTATTTT. J is TRBJ2-3 and V is TRBV4-2, with D perhaps TRBD1 (5 bases). The CDR3 contains 15 residues. V was trimmed by 7 bases and J by 0 bases, leaving 14 bases between them. The germline gives CDR1 LGHNA, CDR2 YNFKEQ.

This clonotype was recorded at least ten times. CDR3 DNA: TGTGCCAGCAGCTTAGATACTAACTATGGCTACACCTTC. This translates into CASSLDTNYGYTF. The chain has TRBV7-6 and TRBJ1-2; D unresolved. The germline V and J ends were trimmed by 1 base and 0 bases, with 3 bases remaining between them. The CDR3 sequence is 13 residues long. Germline V gene sequence: CDR1 SGHVS, CDR2 FNYEAQ.

The rearrangement joins TRBV9 to TRBJ1-1, with TRBD1 matching over 8 bases. Looked up from germline, CDR1 is SGDLS and CDR2 is YYNGEE. Trimming at V came to 3 bases and at J to 1 base, leaving 2 bases not matched to a gene. The CDR3 runs to 14 residues. DNA of the CDR3: TGTGCCAGCAGCGCGACAGGGGAGAACACTGAAGCTTTCTTT. Protein product: CASSATGENTEAFF.

This clonotype was recorded at least ten times. The chain employs TRBV20-1 and TRBJ2-5; 7 nucleotides line up with TRBD2. This CDR3 is 14 amino acids long. The V segment lost 5 bases and the J segment 1 base; nucleotides outside the gene matches: 7. CDR1 is DFQATT, CDR2 SNEGSKA, per germline (reference sequence). CDR3 in amino acids: CSALGGGGQETQYF. The DNA for the CDR3 is TGCAGTGCTCTCGGCGGGGGAGGCCAAGAGACCCAGTACTTC.

In its sample, this clonotype was seen many times. This chain connects TRBV20-1 to TRBJ2-5; possible D gene TRBD1, 6 bases. Germline V gene lookup returns CDR1 DFQATT and CDR2 SNEGSKA (reference sequence). This CDR3 comprises 14 residues. Trimming cost V 0 bases and J 4 bases, with 12 bases left between them. The CDR3 here is CSARDWDIGETQYF. The DNA of the CDR3 is TGCAGTGCTAGAGATTGGGACATCGGAGAGACCCAGTACTTC.

In this sample, this clonotype turned up a few times. The J gene is TRBJ2-7, the V gene TRBV7-8; tentatively, D is TRBD2 (6 bases). This CDR3 contains 15 residues. CDR1 and CDR2 from the germline V gene are SGHVS and FQNEAQ. Trimming took 5 bases from V and 0 from J, leaving 14 bases between them. CDR3 coding DNA: TGTGCCAGCAGCCCCCCCCGGAGGGACTCCTACGAGCAGTACTTC. Translation: CASSPPRRDSYEQYF. The full variable domain, rest sourced from reference TRBV7-8 and TRBJ2-7, is GAGVSQSPRYKVAKRGQDVALRCDPISGHVSLFWYQQALGQGPEFLTYFQNEAQLDKSGLPSDRFFAERPEGSVSTLKIQRTQQEDSAVYLCASSPPRRDSYEQYFGPGTRLTVT.

Remarks on this clonotype: The junction and the germline gene differ at one end; a read error may be behind it. V is TRBV20-1 and J is TRBJ2-1; 10 nucleotides line up with TRBD2. Per germline, CDR1 DFQATT and CDR2 SNEGSKA (reference sequence). The CDR3 runs 17 residues. The CDR3 DNA is TGCTGTGCTAGAGATCCCTTCTCTAGCGGGGGATACAATGAGCAGTTCTTC. Encoded protein: CCARDPFSSGGYNEQFF.

This clonotype was counted ten times or more. V is TRBV3-1 and J is TRBJ1-2; 7 bases are a match to TRBD1. Germline V gene sequence: CDR1 LGHDT, CDR2 YNNKEL (reference sequence). The CDR3 spans 14 residues. The trim removed 8 bases at V and 4 bases at J, leaving 10 bases unmatched. CDR3 protein: CASLTGDRTYGYTF. CDR3 DNA sequence: TGTGCCAGCCTTACAGGGGACCGGACCTATGGCTACACCTTC.

This clonotype was seen many times. This chain joins TRBV10-3 and TRBJ2-1; 11 bases fit TRBD2. The V gene end was trimmed by 10 bases and the J gene end by 5 bases; junction bases not matched to a gene: 7. The CDR3 runs 14 residues. Germline V gene data show CDR1 as ENHRY and CDR2 as SYGVKD. CDR3 amino acids: CATLAGGRHNEQFF. The CDR3 nucleotides are TGTGCCACCTTAGCGGGAGGGCGGCACAATGAGCAGTTCTTC.

This clonotype was observed at least ten times. The gene calls are TRBV11-2 and TRBJ2-1, with 8 bases that match TRBD1. The V gene end was trimmed by 5 bases and the J gene end by 14 bases; junction bases not matched to a gene: 14. CDR1 and CDR2 (germline): SGHAT, FQNNGV. CDR3 length: 14 amino acids. For the CDR3, the DNA is TGTGCCAGCAGCCCGACAGGGGTCACCTCCGGGGAGTTCTTC. Translation gives CASSPTGVTSGEFF.

This clonotype was found many times. The rearrangement joins TRBV12-3 or TRBV12-4 to TRBJ2-5; 9 bases match TRBD2. The V segment lost 1 base and the J segment 5 bases; nucleotides outside the gene matches: 11. CDR3 size: 17 residues. The CDR3 DNA reads TGTGCCAGCAGTTTAGGGTATCGCGGGAGGGCCGGGGAGACCCAGTACTTC. Translating it yields CASSLGYRGRAGETQYF.

There are many counts of this clonotype. The gene calls are TRBV2 and TRBJ2-7; no clear D. The CDR3 has 12 amino acids. Deletions cut 9 bases from V and 0 bases from J, with 9 bases between. The V gene's germline CDR1 is SNHLY and CDR2 FYNNEI. The CDR3 nucleotides are TGTGCCAGGGCGTCAGTCTCCTACGAGCAGTACTTC. This codes for CARASVSYEQYF.